The 25 T cell receptor beta chains below were found in one sample sequenced in a study of T cell responses to AZD1222 COVID-19 vaccine. Sequencing used immunoSEQ multiplex PCR; TCRdb keeps in-frame clones, though not all of them. Here the sample spans tens of thousands of clones, 92% being singletons. The sequencing here drew on peripheral blood, taken 28 days after the second AZD1222 dose. All receptors derive from an adult who received the AZD1222 COVID-19 vaccine.

The gene calls are TRBV5-1 and TRBJ2-3; 10 bases are shared with TRBD2. CDR1 and CDR2 from the germline V gene are SGHRS and YFSETQ. J gave up 3 bases and V 5 bases, and 12 bases lay outside the gene matches. The CDR3 sequence is 17 residues long. The CDR3 region is CASSFLSGRDGTDTQYF. CDR3 sequence (DNA): TGCGCCAGCAGTTTTCTCAGCGGGAGGGATGGGACAGATACGCAGTATTTT.

DNA of the CDR3: TGCGCCAGCAGCCAAGGCGTGGGCCAAAGGAATGGCTACACCTTC. Protein: CASSQGVGQRNGYTF. V and J are TRBV4-3 and TRBJ1-2, with D hard to call. The germline V and J ends were trimmed by 1 base and 6 bases, with 15 bases remaining between them. Germline-derived CDR1 and CDR2 are LGHNA and YSLEER. The CDR3 has 15 amino acids.

This sequence joins TRBV6-2 or TRBV6-3 and TRBJ2-5, with D possibly matching TRBD2 (5 bases). CDR1 and CDR2 from the germline V gene are MNHEY and SVGEGT. Trimming left V 2 bases short and J 5 bases short, with 15 bases between. The CDR3 sequence is 15 residues long. In nucleotides, the CDR3 is TGTGCCAGCAGTTACGAGGGTGGGCCGTGGGAGACCCAGTACTTC. Protein product: CASSYEGGPWETQYF.

DNA for the CDR3: TGCGCCAGCAGTGAGGTCCCAGGGGCTCAGAGTGGCTACACCTTC. Translation: CASSEVPGAQSGYTF. J is TRBJ1-2 and V is TRBV10-1, with a possible D match to TRBD1 (6 bases). From germline, CDR1 is WNHNN and CDR2 SYGVQD (reference sequence). The CDR3 is 15 amino acids. Trimming stripped 2 bases from V and 7 bases from J, with 17 bases between.

The V call is TRBV5-4, the J call TRBJ2-5; D may correspond to TRBD1 or TRBD2 (5 bases each). Germline-derived CDR1 and CDR2 are SGHNT and YYREEE (reference sequence). V was clipped by 4 bases and J by 1 base, with 11 bases between them. CDR3 length equals 14 residues. The CDR3 bases are TGTGCCAGCAGCATCGGGACCCGCCAAGAGACCCAGTACTTC. As protein: CASSIGTRQETQYF.

This rearrangement joins TRBV2 to TRBJ2-7; possible D gene TRBD1, 5 bases. The CDR3 spans 14 residues. Trimming pared 5 bases from V and 1 base from J, leaving 12 bases between. Germline V CDR1 and CDR2: SNHLY, FYNNEI. As DNA, the CDR3 is TGTGCCAGCAGTTTCCAGGGTATGTCCTACGAGCAGTACTTC. Translated: CASSFQGMSYEQYF.

The chain is built from TRBV9 and TRBJ2-1; TRBD1 matches 7 bases. With 4 bases clipped from V and 8 bases from J, the junction kept 12 bases outside the gene matches. Germline V CDR1 and CDR2: SGDLS, YYNGEE. The CDR3 is made up of 15 amino acids. CDR3 amino acids: CASSPTKTGIDEQFF. Here the CDR3 DNA reads TGTGCCAGCAGCCCCACGAAGACAGGGATTGATGAGCAGTTCTTC.

The rearrangement links TRBV6-5 to TRBJ2-2; TRBD2 agrees at 14 bases. Per the germline V gene, CDR1 is MNHEY and CDR2 is SVGAGI. This CDR3 contains 15 residues. V was clipped by 6 bases and J by 5 bases; unmatched bases: 2. The chain's CDR3 is CASRGLAGVTGELFF. The CDR3 region has the DNA TGTGCCAGCAGGGGACTAGCGGGAGTGACCGGGGAGCTGTTTTTT.

This chain uses TRBV5-1 with TRBJ1-4; D might be TRBD1 (6 bases). V gave up 5 bases and J gave up 3 bases, with 14 bases separating them. The CDR3 is 15 amino acids. Germline loops: CDR1 SGHRS, CDR2 YFSETQ. The CDR3 is CASRGAGTANEKLFF. In DNA form, the CDR3 reads TGCGCCAGCAGGGGGGCCGGGACGGCTAATGAAAAACTGTTTTTT.

The chain carries TRBV18 and TRBJ2-7; 7 bases match TRBD1. The CDR3 has 15 residues. CDR1 is KGHSH and CDR2 is LQKENI in the germline V gene. The J segment lost 3 bases and the V segment lost 6 bases, leaving 11 bases of the junction unmatched. The CDR3 here is CASSRDSGGGYEQYF. CDR3 in DNA: TGTGCCAGCTCCCGGGACAGCGGTGGCGGCTACGAGCAGTACTTC. Filled out from reference TRBV18 and TRBJ2-7, the complete variable domain reads NAGVMQNPRHLVRRRGQEARLRCSPMKGHSHVYWYRQLPEEGLKFMVYLQKENIIDESGMPKERFSAEFPKEGPSILRIQQVVRGDSAAYFCASSRDSGGGYEQYFGPGTRLTVT.

The gene calls are TRBV6-4 and TRBJ1-5, with 9 nucleotides matching TRBD1. Per germline, CDR1 MRHNA and CDR2 SNTAGT. Unmatched junction bases numbered 1, after V lost 3 bases and J lost 4 bases. This CDR3 is 14 amino acids long. The CDR3 spells CASSEGTGNQPQHF. The CDR3 DNA is TGTGCCAGCAGTGAGGGGACAGGGAATCAGCCCCAGCATTTT.

The V call is TRBV30, the J call TRBJ2-1; D is possibly TRBD2 (5 bases). The V gene's germline CDR1 is GTSNPN and CDR2 SVGIG (reference sequence). The CDR3 is made up of 14 amino acids. V dropped 2 bases and J dropped 8 bases, with 16 bases sitting between them. The CDR3 sequence is CAWSRGSSGDEQFF. In nucleotides, the CDR3 is TGTGCCTGGAGTCGTGGGTCCTCCGGGGATGAGCAGTTCTTC.

The chain combines TRBV27 with TRBJ2-3; D not certain. The CDR3 loop spans 14 amino acids. Germline V gives CDR1 MNHEY, CDR2 SMNVEV (reference sequence). Trimming shortened V by 2 bases and J by 5 bases, and 11 bases separated the two germline ends. The CDR3 DNA sequence: TGTGCCAGCAGTTTAAGGACCTCTGGAGATACGCAGTATTTT. Translated: CASSLRTSGDTQYF.

The chain uses TRBV5-1 and TRBJ2-1; 10 bases line up with TRBD2. CDR1 is SGHRS and CDR2 is YFSETQ in the germline V gene. The ends lost 0 bases at V and 3 bases at J; junction bases unmatched: 3. This CDR3 contains 16 residues. CDR3 loop: CASSLVLAGYYNEQFF. The DNA for the CDR3 is TGCGCCAGCAGCTTGGTACTAGCGGGATACTACAATGAGCAGTTCTTC.

V usage is TRBV7-2 and J usage is TRBJ1-1; no definite D call. Germline V gene lookup returns CDR1 SGHTA and CDR2 FQGNSA. The CDR3 loop spans 16 amino acids. Trimming removed 3 bases at V and 3 bases at J, with 17 bases between. The CDR3 protein is CASSLAPRTLDTEAFF. DNA of the CDR3: TGTGCCAGCAGCTTGGCTCCCAGGACTCTGGACACTGAAGCTTTCTTT.

The gene calls are TRBV27 and TRBJ2-7; a possible D gene is TRBD2 (5 bases). Trimming left V 3 bases short and J 2 bases short, with 11 bases between. From germline, CDR1 is MNHEY and CDR2 SMNVEV (reference sequence). CDR3 size: 14 residues. The CDR3 nucleotides are TGTGCCAGCAGTTTGTACCGGGAAGCCTACGAGCAGTACTTC. It is translated as CASSLYREAYEQYF.

The genes are TRBV6-5 and TRBJ1-1; D not certain. Trimming stripped 8 bases from V and 0 bases from J, with 7 bases between. The germline V gene has CDR1 MNHEY and CDR2 SVGAGI. The length of the CDR3 is 12 residues. CDR3 region: CASVDLNTEAFF. CDR3 sequence (DNA): TGTGCCAGCGTAGACCTGAACACTGAAGCTTTCTTT.

The table lists this clone with a count of one. The CDR3 protein is CASSYTGAAGTEAFF. The CDR3 nucleotides are TGTGCCAGCAGTTATACAGGGGCGGCAGGCACTGAAGCTTTCTTT. This chain links TRBV27 with TRBJ1-1; 7 nucleotides line up with TRBD1. The CDR3 has 15 amino acids. CDR1 and CDR2 (germline): MNHEY, SMNVEV (reference sequence). Trimming cost V 4 bases and J 4 bases; bases outside gene matches: 9.

CDR3 in amino acids: CASSITGGYSSNYGYTF. In DNA, the CDR3 is TGTGCCAGTAGTATTACAGGGGGCTACTCATCTAACTATGGCTACACCTTC. V gene TRBV19 combines with J gene TRBJ1-2, with TRBD1 identical over 9 bases. The V gene's germline CDR1 is LNHDA and CDR2 SQIVND (reference sequence). The CDR3 totals 17 residues. J was trimmed by 0 bases and V by 3 bases; bases with no gene match: 8.

This chain joins TRBV12-3 or TRBV12-4 and TRBJ2-7; D not resolved. The CDR3 is 12 amino acids. The V end was cut by 6 bases, the J end by 4 bases, with 10 bases between. The CDR3: CASSWNGYEQYF. The DNA of the CDR3 is TGTGCCAGCAGCTGGAACGGATACGAGCAGTACTTC.

CDR3 in amino acids: CASSARRTGELFF. The CDR3 DNA reads as TGTGCCAGCAGCGCCAGGAGGACCGGGGAGCTGTTTTTT. This chain links TRBV11-3 with TRBJ2-2, with D possibly being TRBD2 (5 bases). This CDR3 is built from 13 residues. Germline V gives CDR1 SGHNT, CDR2 YENEEA. The V end was cut by 5 bases, the J end by 5 bases, with 9 bases between.

The chain links TRBV5-1 to TRBJ2-7, with 11 bases matching TRBD2. There are 16 residues in the CDR3. V gave up 4 bases and J gave up 4 bases; unmatched junction bases: 10. CDR1 is SGHRS, CDR2 YFSETQ, per germline. Written as DNA, the CDR3 is TGCGCCAGCAGCCAGATTCCCGGGACTAGCGGATACGAGCAGTACTTC. Protein sequence: CASSQIPGTSGYEQYF.

The chain carries TRBV28 and TRBJ2-3; perhaps D is TRBD1 or TRBD2 (6 bases each). CDR1 is MDHEN and CDR2 is SYDVKM in the germline V gene. The CDR3 length is 15 residues. V lost 7 bases and J 4 bases, leaving 18 bases between the germline ends. CDR3 amino acids: CASIPGGEGADTQYF. CDR3 bases: TGTGCCAGCATCCCCGGGGGTGAGGGGGCAGATACGCAGTATTTT.

The chain employs TRBV27 and TRBJ2-1, with 13 bases that match TRBD2. Looked up from germline, CDR1 is MNHEY and CDR2 is SMNVEV (reference sequence). V was pared by 2 bases and J by 7 bases, with 5 bases of the junction left unmatched. The CDR3 is 16 amino acids. The CDR3 reads CASSLIGLAGANEQFF. The CDR3 DNA is TGTGCCAGCAGTTTAATCGGACTAGCGGGAGCAAATGAGCAGTTCTTC.

V usage is TRBV9 and J usage is TRBJ1-5; no clear D. The CDR3 contains 13 residues. V lost 3 bases and J lost 5, with 9 bases in between. Per germline, CDR1 SGDLS and CDR2 YYNGEE. CDR3 nucleotide sequence: TGTGCCAGCAGCGGTACAGATGATCAGCCCCAGCATTTT. Residues: CASSGTDDQPQHF.